The present entry profiles one TCR beta chain with its context. Its antigen is still unknown. The PCR ran on 60 Vbeta and 13 Jbeta primers. In the original workflow: In a later analysis, the count reached some 83 million unique TCR beta chains, with 9 million to 11 million shared. Sequencing used immunoSEQ multiplex PCR; TCRdb keeps in-frame clones, though not all of them. From that table come the V and J calls and clone size; the DNA was used to work out D and trimming. The sample lists 130,000 to 150,000 clones, roughly 80% seen once, with over 2.5% in the top ten. Germline lookup yields CDR1 KGHSH and CDR2 LQKENI. The CDR3 runs to 14 residues. V gave up 2 bases and J gave up 2 bases; unmatched junction bases: 1. The data are from a study of cytomegalovirus exposure and HLA in healthy donors. Findings of the study overall: The authors later found TCR association rates varying by HLA locus, with DRB1 most and HLA-C fewest.

This TCR was sampled from a female donor in good health and CMV-seronegative. The sample taken for sequencing was PBMCs. The gene calls are TRBV18 and TRBJ2-5, with TRBD1 identical over 8 bases. This chain's CDR3 is CASSPTGGQETQYF. DNA of the CDR3: TGTGCCAGCTCACCAACAGGGGGTCAAGAGACCCAGTACTTC.